The 23 T cell receptor beta chains below were found in one sample sequenced in a study of cytomegalovirus exposure and HLA in healthy donors. PCR was performed using 60 Vbeta and 13 Jbeta primers. Using immunoSEQ multiplex PCR, the repertoire was profiled, and TCRdb retains in-frame clones only, with some absent. Of approximately 250,000 clones listed, 80% to 90% are singletons. The sample consisted of PBMCs. The origin of the receptors is a girl aged 2 to 10 in good health and CMV-seronegative.

CDR3 DNA: TGCGCCAGCAGCCAAGATCCCCGGACAGAAATCTATGGCTACACCTTC. Translation gives CASSQDPRTEIYGYTF. The J gene is TRBJ1-2, the V gene TRBV4-1; TRBD1 is a possible D gene (6 bases). The CDR3 has 16 amino acids. Trimming removed 0 bases at V and 4 bases at J, with 15 bases between. Germline CDR1 reads MGHRA; CDR2 reads YSYEKL.

In its sample, this clone was seen once. The V gene is TRBV10-2, the J gene TRBJ2-5, with D tentatively TRBD2 (6 bases). V was trimmed by 6 bases and J by 5 bases, leaving 16 bases between them. Germline CDR1 reads WSHSY; CDR2 reads SAAADI. This CDR3 is 14 amino acids long. CDR3 nucleotides: TGCGCCAGCAGCCCAGGCTCCCGGGGGGAGACCCAGTACTTC. Its translation is CASSPGSRGETQYF.

The chain uses TRBV12-5 and TRBJ2-7; 10 nucleotides align to TRBD1. V dropped 5 bases and J dropped 6; count of bases not matched to a gene: 10. The CDR3 sequence is 15 residues long. Germline CDR1 LGHNT, CDR2 FRNRAP. The CDR3 is CASGPGTGVFSEQYF. CDR3 sequence (DNA): TGTGCTAGTGGTCCCGGGACAGGGGTTTTCTCCGAGCAGTACTTC. Full variable domain (missing parts from reference TRBV12-5 and TRBJ2-7): DARVTQTPRHKVTEMGQEVTMRCQPILGHNTVFWYRQTMMQGLELLAYFRNRAPLDDSGMPKDRFSAEMPDATLATLKIQPSEPRDSAVYFCASGPGTGVFSEQYFGPGTRLTVT.

The chain combines TRBV28 with TRBJ1-1, with D unclear. Germline CDR1 is MDHEN and CDR2 is SYDVKM. Trimming took 1 base from V and 5 from J, leaving 11 bases between them. The CDR3 length is 14 residues. In nucleotides, the CDR3 is TGTGCCAGCAGTTTATTGCAGTCGGGGACTGAAGCTTTCTTT. Its protein is CASSLLQSGTEAFF.

This chain connects TRBV2 to TRBJ2-7; 13 bases map to TRBD2. CDR3 length equals 15 residues. The V segment lost 6 bases and the J segment 5 bases; nucleotides outside the gene matches: 7. Per germline, CDR1 SNHLY and CDR2 FYNNEI. The CDR3 loop reads CASRLLAGGHHEQYF. As DNA, the CDR3 is TGTGCCAGCAGGTTACTAGCGGGGGGGCACCACGAGCAGTACTTC.

This chain connects TRBV7-6 to TRBJ2-3, with TRBD2 identical over 10 bases. This CDR3 has 16 amino acids. Germline V gene data show CDR1 as SGHVS and CDR2 as FNYEAQ. After removal of 5 bases from V and 0 bases from J, the junction contained 5 bases not matched to a gene. CDR3 loop: CASSPLAGVSTDTQYF. CDR3 nucleotides: TGTGCCAGCAGCCCCCTAGCGGGGGTGAGCACAGATACGCAGTATTTT.

The chain joins TRBV2 to TRBJ2-2, with unresolved D. From germline, CDR1 is SNHLY and CDR2 FYNNEI. The V gene lost 2 bases and the J gene lost 6 bases, with 16 bases spanning the gap. This CDR3 is built from 16 residues. The CDR3 loop reads CASSEFVGRPAGELFF. The DNA for the CDR3 is TGTGCCAGCAGTGAATTTGTGGGCCGCCCCGCCGGGGAGCTGTTTTTT.

This chain uses TRBV30 with TRBJ1-5, with D tentatively TRBD1 (5 bases). The germline V and J ends were trimmed by 0 bases and 4 bases, with 19 bases remaining between them. The CDR3 is made up of 17 amino acids. Germline V gives CDR1 GTSNPN, CDR2 SVGIG (reference sequence). As DNA, the CDR3 is TGTGCCTGGAGTGTGGGGGGGATAGGACGAATAAATCAGCCCCAGCATTTT. This codes for CAWSVGGIGRINQPQHF.

The table lists this clone with a few counts. The genes are TRBV5-1 and TRBJ1-4; the D gene is possibly TRBD1 (6 bases). This CDR3 is 15 amino acids long. The germline gives CDR1 SGHRS, CDR2 YFSETQ. Trimming stripped 4 bases from V and 5 bases from J, with 15 bases between. CDR3 DNA: TGCGCCAGCAGCAACGCCGGACAGTCCAATGAAAAACTGTTTTTT. As protein: CASSNAGQSNEKLFF.

The genes are TRBV5-1 and TRBJ2-1, with D perhaps TRBD2 (5 bases). Deletions cut 0 bases from V and 8 bases from J, with 12 bases between. Germline values: CDR1 SGHRS, CDR2 YFSETQ. The CDR3 runs to 14 residues. CDR3 sequence: CASSLVPARDEQFF. The CDR3 DNA is TGCGCCAGCAGCTTGGTACCGGCGCGGGATGAGCAGTTCTTC.

V and J are TRBV19 and TRBJ2-3, with D possibly being TRBD2 (7 bases). V lost 1 base and J lost 0, with 11 bases in between. The length of the CDR3 is 16 residues. Germline V gene sequence: CDR1 LNHDA, CDR2 SQIVND (reference sequence). The CDR3 region is CASSIVGGVSTDTQYF. The CDR3 region has the DNA TGTGCCAGTAGTATAGTAGGGGGGGTGAGCACAGATACGCAGTATTTT.

In its sample, this clone was seen once. CDR3 in amino acids: CASSHPLGDQETQYF. The CDR3 nucleotides read TGCGCCAGCAGTCACCCCCTCGGGGACCAAGAGACCCAGTACTTC. The genes are TRBV23-1 and TRBJ2-5; perhaps TRBD2 as D (5 bases). TRBV23-1 is flagged as an ORF with uncertain function. The CDR3 has 15 amino acids. The V end was cut by 3 bases, the J end by 0 bases, with 11 bases between.

This chain joins TRBV9 and TRBJ1-4; D is perhaps TRBD1 (6 bases). From germline, CDR1 is SGDLS and CDR2 YYNGEE. V was pared by 4 bases and J by 3 bases, with 13 bases between. This CDR3 comprises 15 residues. CDR3 region: CASSPTGTSNEKLFF. The CDR3 region has the DNA TGTGCCAGCAGCCCTACAGGGACGTCTAATGAAAAACTGTTTTTT.

V is TRBV9 and J is TRBJ2-1; 10 bases are a match to TRBD2. With 2 bases clipped from V and 6 bases from J, the junction kept 5 bases outside the gene matches. The CDR3 is 15 residues long. Germline V gives CDR1 SGDLS, CDR2 YYNGEE. The CDR3 DNA reads as TGTGCCAGCAGCGTTCGGCTAGCGGGAGTCAATGAGCAGTTCTTC. It is translated as CASSVRLAGVNEQFF.

Concerning this clone: At the DNA level, this CDR3 is encoded by other sequences in the same sample as well. The CDR3 DNA is TGTGCCAGCAGCGTTGGGAGCTCTGGAAACACCATATATTTT. Encoded protein: CASSVGSSGNTIYF. The chain joins TRBV9 to TRBJ1-3; no clear D. Germline-derived CDR1 and CDR2 are SGDLS and YYNGEE. The CDR3 spans 14 residues. Trimming removed 2 bases from V and 0 bases from J, with 6 bases in between.

In regard to this clone: Germline and junction disagree at one end, which may indicate a read error. The chain recombines TRBV19 with TRBJ1-1, with D perhaps TRBD1 (6 bases). Germline assignment: CDR1 LNHDA and CDR2 SQIVND (reference sequence). The CDR3 sequence is 16 residues long. DNA for the CDR3: TGTGCCAGTAGTATAGGGGCAGGGGTTAGGAACAGTGAAGCTTTCTTT. This translates into CASSIGAGVRNSEAFF.

V and J are TRBV5-4 and TRBJ2-5, with D maybe TRBD2 (6 bases). The CDR3 sequence is 15 residues long. In germline, CDR1 is SGHNT, CDR2 YYREEE (reference sequence). V lost 0 bases and J lost 5, with 14 bases in between. The DNA of the CDR3 is TGTGCCAGCAGCTTGGAGGGAGGCGGGTTGGAGACCCAGTACTTC. Residues: CASSLEGGGLETQYF.

About this clone itself: The same CDR3 can be traced to other DNA sequences in this sample. The gene calls are TRBV10-1 and TRBJ2-5; TRBD2 aligns across 14 bases. The V gene's germline CDR1 is WNHNN and CDR2 SYGVQD (reference sequence). The CDR3 loop spans 16 amino acids. V lost 2 bases to trimming and J lost 1 base; unmatched junction nucleotides: 0. The CDR3 spells CASSEGLAGGQETQYF. The DNA for the CDR3 is TGCGCCAGCAGTGAGGGACTAGCGGGGGGCCAAGAGACCCAGTACTTC.

The chain is built from TRBV6-5 and TRBJ1-1, with unresolved D. Germline values: CDR1 MNHEY, CDR2 SVGAGI. This CDR3 has 13 residues. The ends were cut back, 2 bases at V and 4 bases at J, with 8 bases in the middle. This CDR3 is CASSYVGSTEAFF. The CDR3 DNA sequence: TGTGCCAGCAGTTACGTGGGGAGCACTGAAGCTTTCTTT.

This clone was found once. The V gene is TRBV5-1, the J gene TRBJ2-7; possibly TRBD2 for D (5 bases). CDR1 is SGHRS and CDR2 is YFSETQ in the germline V gene. Trimming took 0 bases from V and 2 from J, leaving 15 bases between them. CDR3 size: 16 residues. The CDR3 here is CASSLVTKRTAYEQYF. CDR3 DNA: TGCGCCAGCAGCTTGGTGACTAAAAGGACGGCCTACGAGCAGTACTTC.

In its sample, this clone was seen a few times. The J gene is TRBJ1-3, the V gene TRBV7-9; D uncertain. The CDR3 contains 14 residues. The V end lost 4 bases, the J end lost 0 bases, and 7 bases lay between the germline ends. Germline V gene sequence: CDR1 SEHNR, CDR2 FQNEAQ (reference sequence). The DNA of the CDR3 is TGTGCCAGCAGCTCCCAGTCCTCTGGAAACACCATATATTTT. It codes for CASSSQSSGNTIYF. The whole variable domain, filled in from reference TRBV7-9 and TRBJ1-3, reads DTGVSQNPRHKITKRGQNVTFRCDPISEHNRLYWYRQTLGQGPEFLTYFQNEAQLEKSRLLSDRFSAERPKGSFSTLEIQRTEQGDSAMYLCASSSQSSGNTIYFGEGSWLTVV.

The rearrangement uses TRBV7-2 and TRBJ2-3, with unresolved D. V lost 5 bases to trimming and J lost 6 bases, with 6 bases between them. Germline values: CDR1 SGHTA, CDR2 FQGNSA. The length of the CDR3 is 11 residues. The CDR3 reads CASSPQDTQYF. CDR3 coding DNA: TGTGCCAGCAGCCCCCAGGATACGCAGTATTTT.

The rearrangement uses TRBV6-5 and TRBJ1-6, with D possibly matching TRBD1 (6 bases). This CDR3 has 14 amino acids. Looked up from germline, CDR1 is MNHEY and CDR2 is SVGAGI. Between the trimmed V and J ends, which lost 4 bases and 4 bases, there was a span of 8 bases. CDR3 DNA sequence: TGTGCCAGCAGTTTAGGACAGTATAATTCACCCCTCCACTTT. It specifies CASSLGQYNSPLHF.